A selection of T cell receptor beta chains follows, all from one sample in a study of blood T cell repertoires in COVID-19. This table comes from immunoSEQ multiplex PCR, and its TCRdb copy is limited to in-frame clones, with some not included. The table includes around 160,000 clones, approximately 79% detected once. Sequenced: peripheral blood. The receptor source for this set is a woman aged 80 or over with acute or convalescent COVID-19. Both conserved end residues are part of each CDR3. The D gene is left open where the match is weak. Rows give clone size only sometimes, using once, few, many, or a class for an expanded clone.

D gene,J gene,V gene,clone size,CDR3 protein,CDR3 DNA
TRBD1,TRBJ2-6,TRBV14,NA,CASSPRTGLAGANVLTF,TGTGCCAGCAGCCCCCGGACAGGGCTCGCTGGGGCCAACGTCCTGACTTTC
NA,TRBJ2-7,TRBV7-2,once,CASSLASGPAREQYF,TGTGCCAGCAGCTTAGCGTCTGGCCCTGCCCGCGAGCAGTACTTC
TRBD1,TRBJ1-4,TRBV5-1,few,CASSTRQGEEKLFF,TGCGCCAGCAGCACACGACAGGGGGAAGAAAAACTGTTTTTT
TRBD2,TRBJ2-7,TRBV18,NA,CASSPGLAGGNEQYF,TGTGCCAGCTCACCCGGACTAGCGGGGGGGAACGAGCAGTACTTC
TRBD2,TRBJ2-3,TRBV4-2,NA,CASSTLPSGGAGDTQYF,TGTGCCAGCAGCACCCTCCCCAGCGGGGGGGCTGGGGATACGCAGTATTTT
NA,TRBJ1-6,TRBV6-6,NA,CASSRTGTPNSPLHF,TGTGCCAGCAGTCGAACCGGGACACCTAATTCACCCCTCCACTTT
TRBD2,TRBJ2-1,TRBV7-9,NA,CASSLALADNEQFF,TGTGCCAGCAGCTTAGCCCTAGCGGACAATGAGCAGTTCTTC
NA,TRBJ2-7,TRBV4-3,NA,CASSQDSWREQYF,TGCGCCAGCAGCCAAGATAGCTGGAGGGAGCAGTACTTC
NA,TRBJ1-2,TRBV29-1,NA,CSVDQGGSNYGYTF,TGCAGCGTTGATCAGGGAGGTTCTAACTATGGCTACACCTTC
TRBD1,TRBJ2-1,TRBV6-5,NA,CASSYQQGKNNEQFF,TGTGCCAGCAGTTACCAACAGGGGAAAAACAATGAGCAGTTCTTC
TRBD1,TRBJ1-6,TRBV27,NA,CASSTTGGPFSPLHF,TGTGCCAGCAGTACGACAGGGGGCCCATTTTCACCCCTCCACTTT
NA,TRBJ2-1,TRBV6-1,NA,CASSEVWSSYNEQFF,TGTGCCAGCAGTGAAGTGTGGAGCTCCTACAATGAGCAGTTCTTC
NA,TRBJ1-2,TRBV11-2,NA,CASSPTANYGYTF,TGTGCCAGCAGCCCGACAGCTAACTATGGCTACACCTTC
NA,TRBJ2-5,TRBV19,NA,CASSTSGQETQYF,TGTGCCAGTAGTACGTCCGGCCAAGAGACCCAGTACTTC
TRBD1,TRBJ1-6,TRBV6-6,NA,CASKRQGLDSPLHF,TGTGCCAGCAAAAGACAGGGCTTGGATTCACCCCTCCACTTT
TRBD1,TRBJ2-3,TRBV5-1,once,CASSFPGQGTDTQYF,TGCGCCAGCAGCTTCCCGGGACAGGGCACAGATACGCAGTATTTT
TRBD1,TRBJ1-1,TRBV2,NA,CASSLTGLSTEAFF,TGTGCCAGCAGTCTGACAGGGTTGAGCACTGAAGCTTTCTTT
NA,TRBJ1-1,TRBV7-9,NA,CASRKTFGRGSNTEAFF,TGTGCCAGCAGAAAAACTTTCGGACGCGGGTCCAACACTGAAGCTTTCTTT
NA,TRBJ2-7,TRBV5-6,NA,CASSRDRSYEQYF,TGTGCCAGCAGCCGGGATAGGAGCTACGAGCAGTACTTC
NA,TRBJ1-6,TRBV27,NA,CASSRKGLTYNSPLHF,TGTGCCAGCAGTCGCAAGGGGTTGACCTATAATTCACCCCTCCACTTT
TRBD1,TRBJ2-7,TRBV4-3,NA,CASSQAGQAVHEQYF,TGCGCCAGCAGCCAGGCGGGACAGGCGGTCCACGAGCAGTACTTC
NA,TRBJ1-3,TRBV20-1,few,CSASGGLGNTIYF,TGCAGTGCTAGTGGGGGCCTTGGAAACACCATATATTTT
TRBD1,TRBJ1-1,TRBV30,NA,CAWNPGGLQWTEAFF,TGTGCCTGGAACCCAGGGGGGCTGCAGTGGACTGAAGCTTTCTTT
TRBD1,TRBJ1-1,TRBV11-2,NA,CASSLTGGTEAFF,TGTGCCAGCAGCCTAACAGGGGGCACTGAAGCTTTCTTT
TRBD1,TRBJ1-4,TRBV11-2,NA,CASSLGAGQGGKLFF,TGTGCCAGCAGCTTAGGGGCGGGTCAGGGGGGAAAACTGTTTTTT
TRBD2,TRBJ2-2,TRBV7-2,once,CASSLVSLAGGPGTGELFF,TGTGCCAGCAGCTTAGTTTCACTAGCGGGAGGACCGGGTACCGGGGAGCTGTTTTTT
NA,TRBJ1-3,TRBV6-5,once,CASSQSGEVNTIYF,TGTGCCAGCAGTCAGTCGGGAGAGGTGAACACCATATATTTT
NA,TRBJ2-1,TRBV5-5,NA,CASSPEAGYSNEQFF,TGTGCCAGCAGCCCGGAGGCGGGGTATAGCAATGAGCAGTTCTTC
TRBD1,TRBJ2-2,TRBV30,NA,CAWGGRDSMSGELFF,TGTGCCTGGGGGGGCCGGGACAGTATGTCCGGGGAGCTGTTTTTT
TRBD1,TRBJ1-1,TRBV7-9,NA,CASSLGQGMTEAFF,TGTGCCAGCAGCTTGGGACAGGGGATGACTGAAGCTTTCTTT
NA,TRBJ2-5,TRBV2,NA,CASSALVQGQETQYF,TGTGCCAGCAGTGCTCTAGTCCAGGGGCAAGAGACCCAGTACTTC
NA,TRBJ2-7,TRBV10-3,few,CAISLEGRSATYEQYF,TGTGCCATCAGTCTAGAGGGCCGTAGTGCTACCTACGAGCAGTACTTC
TRBD1,TRBJ2-2,TRBV18,NA,CASSPLTDRETGELFF,TGTGCCAGCTCACCACTTACGGACAGGGAGACCGGGGAGCTGTTTTTT
TRBD1,TRBJ1-1,TRBV15,NA,CATSRETGIFF,TGTGCCACCAGCAGAGAGACAGGGATTTTCTTT
NA,TRBJ2-5,TRBV7-9,NA,CASSRGSGETQYF,TGTGCCAGCAGCCGGGGGTCGGGAGAGACCCAGTACTTC
TRBD2,TRBJ2-5,TRBV2,NA,CASSALSTRLAGGRTETQYF,TGTGCCAGCAGCGCCCTGAGTACTAGGCTAGCGGGAGGTAGGACGGAGACCCAGTACTTC